The source of this TCR beta chain is a study of beta chain features in type 1 diabetes. Study-level information: Sorted cells, 90 million to 130 million in number, were examined across all samples.

TCRB transcripts that were expressed got sequenced, as all of the isolated RNA had been reverse transcribed. Method: immunoSEQ multiplex PCR; TCRdb's copy keeps in-frame clones and lacks some. The repertoire holds under 900,000 clones, 15% to 20% seen once, with about 0.025% in the top ten. CD4+ naive, central memory, regulatory and stem cell-like memory subsets were isolated by sorting on CD45RO/CCR7/CD25/CD127/CD95/CD27. The germline gives CDR1 MNHNY, CDR2 SVGAGI (reference sequence). Trimming took off 1 base at V and 5 bases at J, with 16 bases between the two ends. This CDR3 contains 16 residues.

The sequenced sample consisted of naive CD4+ T cells from blood. This clonotype originated in a woman under 30 in good health. The chain joins TRBV6-6 to TRBJ2-3; D is unclear. This CDR3 reads CASSYLQRLDGDTQYF. The CDR3 DNA reads TGTGCCAGCAGTTACTTACAGCGCCTTGATGGAGATACGCAGTATTTT.